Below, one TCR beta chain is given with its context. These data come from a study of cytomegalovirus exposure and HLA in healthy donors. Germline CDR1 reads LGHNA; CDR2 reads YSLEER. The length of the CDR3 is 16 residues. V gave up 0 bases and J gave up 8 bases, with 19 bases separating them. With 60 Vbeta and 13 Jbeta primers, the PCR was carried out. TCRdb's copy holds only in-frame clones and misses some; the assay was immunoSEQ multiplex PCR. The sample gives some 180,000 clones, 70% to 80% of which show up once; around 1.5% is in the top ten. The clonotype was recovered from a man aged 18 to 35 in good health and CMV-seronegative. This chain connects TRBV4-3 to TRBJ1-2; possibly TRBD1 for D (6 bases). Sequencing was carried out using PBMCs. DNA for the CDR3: TGCGCCAGCAGCCAAGATTGGGGAAACAGGGTTTGGGGCTACACCTTC. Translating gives CASSQDWGNRVWGYTF.